These T cell receptor beta chains were read from a single sample in a study of blood T cell repertoires in COVID-19. Repertoires were generated with immunoSEQ multiplex PCR, while TCRdb's copy carries only in-frame clones and drops some. Of 200,000 to 250,000 clones listed, around 91% are singletons. Sequences were obtained from peripheral blood. The receptors come from a woman between 40 and 50 years old with acute or convalescent COVID-19. The CDR3 runs from the conserved cysteine through the conserved F or W. The order of the fields is V gene, D gene, J gene, clone size, CDR3 protein, CDR3 DNA. The D gene is left open where the match is weak. Expanded clones get a size class; other rows say once, few or many, or leave the size out.

>TRBV6-5|NA|TRBJ2-2|NA
CASTSRGPTGELFF
TGTGCCAGCACTTCGAGAGGGCCCACCGGGGAGCTGTTTTTT
>TRBV7-9|TRBD2|TRBJ2-5|NA
CASSLGGTSGAETQYF
TGTGCCAGCAGCTTAGGGGGGACTAGCGGGGCGGAGACCCAGTACTTC
>TRBV7-9|TRBD2|TRBJ2-1|NA
CASSLATSGASNEQFF
TGTGCCAGCAGCTTGGCTACTAGCGGGGCTTCCAATGAGCAGTTCTTC
>TRBV6-1|NA|TRBJ1-3|NA
CASSEARMSSGNTIYF
TGTGCCAGCAGTGAAGCGAGAATGAGCTCTGGAAACACCATATATTTT
>TRBV10-3|TRBD1|TRBJ1-1|NA
CAIRDSKYEAFF
TGTGCCATCCGGGACAGCAAATATGAAGCTTTCTTT
>TRBV25-1|NA|TRBJ2-1|NA
CASSDPQDYNEQFF
TGTGCCAGCAGTGATCCACAGGATTACAATGAGCAGTTCTTC
>TRBV29-1|TRBD1|TRBJ2-1|many
CSVEDLTGGGGEQFF
TGCAGCGTTGAAGACCTGACAGGGGGGGGTGGCGAGCAGTTCTTC
>TRBV10-1|NA|TRBJ2-3|NA
CASSESRGRGTDTQYF
TGCGCCAGCAGTGAGTCGCGTGGGCGCGGCACAGATACGCAGTATTTT
>TRBV19|TRBD1|TRBJ1-2|NA
CASRLQGAGYGYTF
TGTGCCAGTAGGCTACAGGGGGCTGGCTATGGCTACACCTTC
>TRBV10-3|NA|TRBJ1-5|NA
CAISESGGNNQPQHF
TGTGCCATCAGTGAGTCGGGGGGTAACAATCAGCCCCAGCATTTT
>TRBV5-1|TRBD1|TRBJ2-5|NA
CASSLDPTGDETQYF
TGCGCCAGCAGCTTGGATCCGACAGGGGACGAGACCCAGTACTTC
>TRBV2|NA|TRBJ1-1|NA
CASSEIDTNTEAFF
TGTGCCAGCAGTGAAATAGATACGAACACTGAAGCTTTCTTT
>TRBV9|TRBD1|TRBJ2-1|NA
CASSVGAGGNEQFF
TGTGCCAGCAGCGTAGGGGCAGGGGGAAATGAGCAGTTCTTC
>TRBV20-1|NA|TRBJ2-1|NA
CSASGDTNEQFF
TGCAGTGCTAGTGGGGACACGAATGAGCAGTTCTTC
>TRBV7-2|NA|TRBJ2-1|NA
CASSRRGSSYNEQFF
TGTGCCAGCAGTAGACGGGGGAGCTCCTACAATGAGCAGTTCTTC
>TRBV27|NA|TRBJ1-3|NA
CASSPNSGSGNTIYF
TGTGCCAGCAGTCCAAACAGCGGATCTGGAAACACCATATATTTT
>TRBV11-3|TRBD2|TRBJ2-2|NA
CASSPPSGGASGELFF
TGTGCCAGCAGCCCACCTAGCGGGGGGGCTTCCGGGGAGCTGTTTTTT
>TRBV3-1/TRBV3-2|TRBD1|TRBJ1-2|NA
CASSRDRANYGYTF
TGTGCCAGCAGCCGTGACAGGGCTAACTATGGCTACACCTTC
>TRBV10-3|TRBD1|TRBJ1-1|NA
CAISEFRGRETEAFF
TGTGCCATCAGTGAGTTCAGGGGGCGGGAAACTGAAGCTTTCTTT
>TRBV27|NA|TRBJ2-1|NA
CASTDGREQFF
TGTGCCAGCACCGATGGGCGCGAGCAGTTCTTC
>TRBV5-1|TRBD1|TRBJ2-3|NA
CASSLKGADTDTQYF
TGCGCCAGCAGCTTAAAGGGGGCAGACACAGATACGCAGTATTTT
>TRBV3-1/TRBV3-2|NA|TRBJ2-5|NA
CASSPDRTQYF
TGTGCCAGCAGCCCAGACCGGACCCAGTACTTC
>TRBV4-2|TRBD2|TRBJ2-5|NA
CASSQARPSGGRRETQYF
TGTGCCAGCAGCCAAGCACGCCCTAGCGGGGGACGGCGGGAGACCCAGTACTTC
>TRBV7-8|TRBD2|TRBJ2-5|NA
CASSPLPGGRETQYF
TGTGCCAGCAGCCCGCTTCCGGGGGGGCGAGAGACCCAGTACTTC
>TRBV19|TRBD1|TRBJ2-6|NA
CASNKQGAAGANVLTF
TGTGCCAGTAACAAACAGGGGGCAGCTGGGGCCAACGTCCTGACTTTC
>TRBV5-4|TRBD2|TRBJ2-1|NA
CASSKGLAEYNEQFF
TGTGCCAGCAGCAAGGGACTAGCGGAATACAATGAGCAGTTCTTC
>TRBV11-1|TRBD2|TRBJ2-5|once
CASSPLEAGVETQYF
TGTGCCAGCAGCCCCCTGGAAGCGGGGGTTGAGACCCAGTACTTC
>TRBV5-4|NA|TRBJ1-4|NA
CASSLGRVRFF
TGTGCCAGCAGCTTGGGGAGGGTTAGGTTTTTT
>TRBV19|NA|TRBJ1-5|NA
CASTPGGQPQHF
TGTGCCAGTACCCCGGGTGGTCAGCCCCAGCATTTT
>TRBV6-6|NA|TRBJ1-1|NA
CASSGSSTGSTEAFF
TGTGCCAGCAGTGGATCTTCTACAGGGAGCACTGAAGCTTTCTTT
>TRBV27|NA|TRBJ1-6|NA
CASRWDTGSFNSPLHF
TGTGCCAGCAGATGGGATACAGGCTCATTTAATTCACCCCTCCACTTT
>TRBV25-1|NA|TRBJ1-3|NA
CASSTDRDPGNTIYF
TGTGCCAGCAGCACCGACAGAGATCCTGGAAACACCATATATTTT
>TRBV24-1|NA|TRBJ2-3|NA
CATSDSGGRTDTQYF
TGTGCCACCAGTGATTCCGGGGGACGCACAGATACGCAGTATTTT
>TRBV2|TRBD1|TRBJ2-5|NA
CASSPLGGWRETQYF
TGTGCCAGCAGTCCCCTAGGGGGCTGGAGAGAGACCCAGTACTTC
>TRBV7-9|NA|TRBJ1-2|NA
CAGRRENYGYTF
TGTGCCGGGAGGCGGGAAAACTATGGCTACACCTTC
>TRBV2|NA|TRBJ1-5|NA
CASTPEAGWNQPQHF
TGTGCCAGCACCCCAGAGGCAGGGTGGAATCAGCCCCAGCATTTT
>TRBV30|TRBD1|TRBJ1-1|NA
CAWTFGTGGTEAFF
TGTGCCTGGACGTTTGGGACAGGCGGGACTGAAGCTTTCTTT
>TRBV10-3|TRBD1|TRBJ1-2|once
CAISEQGGLQYGYTF
TGTGCCATCAGTGAACAGGGGGGTCTCCAGTATGGCTACACCTTC
>TRBV27|NA|TRBJ1-2|NA
CASSLQGRDYGYTF
TGTGCCAGCAGTTTACAGGGGCGCGACTATGGCTACACCTTC
>TRBV11-3|NA|TRBJ2-1|NA
CASSPGVGSYNEQFF
TGTGCCAGCAGTCCAGGGGTTGGCTCCTACAATGAGCAGTTCTTC
>TRBV27|NA|TRBJ1-1|few
CASRSVNTEAFF
TGTGCCAGCAGATCAGTGAACACTGAAGCTTTCTTT
>TRBV27|NA|TRBJ2-3|NA
CASSSAGGGDTQYF
TGTGCCAGCAGTTCCGCCGGGGGAGGAGATACGCAGTATTTT
>TRBV30|NA|TRBJ1-6|NA
CAWHPQAYNSPLHF
TGTGCCTGGCATCCTCAGGCTTATAATTCACCCCTCCACTTT
>TRBV5-4|NA|TRBJ2-1|NA
CASSLLRGITYNEQFF
TGTGCCAGCAGCTTGTTACGGGGGATTACCTACAATGAGCAGTTCTTC
>TRBV19|TRBD1|TRBJ1-5|NA
CASSQTGGLSQPQHF
TGTGCCAGTAGTCAGACAGGGGGTTTAAGTCAGCCCCAGCATTTT
>TRBV5-1|NA|TRBJ1-1|NA
CASSLEALTEAFF
TGCGCCAGCAGCTTGGAAGCACTCACTGAAGCTTTCTTT
>TRBV12-5|TRBD1|TRBJ1-2|NA
CASGLDRADGYTF
TGTGCTAGTGGCCTCGACAGGGCTGATGGCTACACCTTC
>TRBV3-1/TRBV3-2|TRBD2|TRBJ2-5|NA
CASSPTSSGGFRETQYF
TGTGCCAGCAGCCCTACCTCTAGCGGGGGGTTTAGGGAGACCCAGTACTTC
>TRBV11-2|TRBD2|TRBJ2-3|NA
CASSLERGAADTQYF
TGTGCCAGCAGCTTGGAGCGGGGGGCCGCAGATACGCAGTATTTT
>TRBV12-3/TRBV12-4|NA|TRBJ1-1|once
CASSSGRAVAFF
TGTGCCAGCAGCTCGGGGAGAGCGGTGGCTTTCTTT
>TRBV5-1|TRBD1|TRBJ1-3|once
CASSIQGANSGNTIYF
TGCGCCAGCAGCATCCAGGGGGCGAACTCTGGAAACACCATATATTTT
>TRBV7-2|NA|TRBJ1-5|few
CASSLGQISNQPQHF
TGTGCCAGCAGCTTGGGGCAGATAAGCAATCAGCCCCAGCATTTT
>TRBV11-2|TRBD1|TRBJ1-2|NA
CASSFLAGTGVGYTF
TGTGCCAGCAGCTTTCTTGCCGGGACAGGGGTAGGCTACACCTTC
>TRBV14|NA|TRBJ1-2|NA
CASSQRGRGGYTF
TGTGCCAGCAGCCAACGGGGGAGGGGAGGCTACACCTTC
>TRBV3-1/TRBV3-2|TRBD1|TRBJ1-2|NA
CASSQATGSYGYTF
TGTGCCAGCAGCCAAGCGACAGGGAGCTATGGCTACACCTTC
>TRBV30|NA|TRBJ1-5|once
CAWGHGGNQPQHF
TGTGCCTGGGGGCACGGGGGCAATCAGCCCCAGCATTTT
>TRBV6-5|NA|TRBJ1-3|few
CASSAQVDSGNTIYF
TGTGCCAGCAGCGCACAGGTAGACTCTGGAAACACCATATATTTT
>TRBV27|TRBD2|TRBJ2-2|NA
CASTRLAGGLGELFF
TGTGCCAGCACCCGACTAGCGGGGGGTCTCGGGGAGCTGTTTTTT